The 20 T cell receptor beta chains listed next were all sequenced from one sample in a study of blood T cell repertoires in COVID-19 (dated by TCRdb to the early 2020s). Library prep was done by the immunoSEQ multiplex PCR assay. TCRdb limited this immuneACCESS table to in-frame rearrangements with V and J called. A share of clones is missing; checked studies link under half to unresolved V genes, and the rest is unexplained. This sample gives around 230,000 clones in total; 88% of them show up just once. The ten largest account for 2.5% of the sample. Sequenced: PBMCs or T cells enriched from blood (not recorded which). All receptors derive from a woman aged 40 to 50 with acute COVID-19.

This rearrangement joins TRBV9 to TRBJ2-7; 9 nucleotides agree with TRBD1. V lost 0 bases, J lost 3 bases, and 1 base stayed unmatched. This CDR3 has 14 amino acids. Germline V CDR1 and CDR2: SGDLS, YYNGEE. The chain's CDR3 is CASSVATGGYEQYF. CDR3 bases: TGTGCCAGCAGCGTAGCGACAGGGGGCTACGAGCAGTACTTC.

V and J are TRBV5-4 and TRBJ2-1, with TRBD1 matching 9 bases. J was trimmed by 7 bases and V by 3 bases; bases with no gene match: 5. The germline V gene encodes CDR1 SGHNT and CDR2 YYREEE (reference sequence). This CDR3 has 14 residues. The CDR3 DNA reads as TGTGCCAGCAGCTCTCCTGGACAGGGGAATGAGCAGTTCTTC. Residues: CASSSPGQGNEQFF.

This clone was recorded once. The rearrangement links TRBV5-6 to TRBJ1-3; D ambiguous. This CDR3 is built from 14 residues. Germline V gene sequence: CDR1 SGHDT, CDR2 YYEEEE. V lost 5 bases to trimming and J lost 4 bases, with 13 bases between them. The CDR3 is CASRVRSIGNTIYF. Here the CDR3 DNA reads TGTGCCAGCAGGGTTCGGTCCATAGGAAACACCATATATTTT.

In nucleotides, the CDR3 is TGTGCCAGCAGCTTGTGGGGGAGGTGGGTCGACTACTACAATGAGCAGTTCTTC. Translating gives CASSLWGRWVDYYNEQFF. This chain uses TRBV5-6 with TRBJ2-1; the D gene is possibly TRBD2 (6 bases). The germline gives CDR1 SGHDT, CDR2 YYEEEE. V was shortened by 1 base and J by 3 bases, with 20 bases between the two germline ends. CDR3 length: 18 amino acids.

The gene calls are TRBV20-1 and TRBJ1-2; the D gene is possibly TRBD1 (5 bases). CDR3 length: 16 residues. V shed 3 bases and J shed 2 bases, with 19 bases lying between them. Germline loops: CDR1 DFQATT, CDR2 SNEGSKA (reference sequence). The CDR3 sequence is CSASPQGVQGNYGYTF. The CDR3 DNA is TGCAGTGCTAGTCCCCAAGGGGTTCAGGGAAACTATGGCTACACCTTC.

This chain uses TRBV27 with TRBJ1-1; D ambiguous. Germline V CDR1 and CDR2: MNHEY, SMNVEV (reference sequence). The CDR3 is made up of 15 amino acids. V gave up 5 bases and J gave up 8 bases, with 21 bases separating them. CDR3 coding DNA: TGTGCCAGCAGTATCCGGACGGGAAGATTTGCGGAAGCTTTCTTT. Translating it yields CASSIRTGRFAEAFF.

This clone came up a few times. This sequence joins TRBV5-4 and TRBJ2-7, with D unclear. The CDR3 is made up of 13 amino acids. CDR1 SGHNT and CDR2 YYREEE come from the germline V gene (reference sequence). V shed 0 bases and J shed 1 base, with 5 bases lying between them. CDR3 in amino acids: CASSLGQSYEQYF. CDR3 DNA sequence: TGTGCCAGCAGCTTGGGACAATCCTACGAGCAGTACTTC.

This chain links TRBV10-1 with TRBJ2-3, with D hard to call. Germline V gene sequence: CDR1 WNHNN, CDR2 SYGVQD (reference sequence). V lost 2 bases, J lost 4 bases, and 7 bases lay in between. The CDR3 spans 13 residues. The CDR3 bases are TGCGCCAGCAGTGAGACGGAGCCAGATACGCAGTATTTT. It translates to CASSETEPDTQYF.

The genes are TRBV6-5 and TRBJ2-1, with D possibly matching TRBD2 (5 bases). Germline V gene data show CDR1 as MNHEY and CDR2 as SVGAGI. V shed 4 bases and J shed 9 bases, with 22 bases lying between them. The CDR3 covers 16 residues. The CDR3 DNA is TGTGCCAGCAGTTCCGTCCATTTCACTAGTCTTTCTGAGCAGTTCTTC. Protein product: CASSSVHFTSLSEQFF.

CDR3 sequence: CASGSITSSYNEQFF. The CDR3 DNA sequence: TGCGCCAGCGGCTCGATTACTAGCTCCTACAATGAGCAGTTCTTC. The V call is TRBV5-1, the J call TRBJ2-1; D might be TRBD2 (5 bases). The CDR3 is 15 residues long. The V gene lost 7 bases and the J gene lost 0 bases, with 14 bases spanning the gap. Germline V gives CDR1 SGHRS, CDR2 YFSETQ.

The CDR3 loop reads CASSPDNFYGYTF. The CDR3 bases are TGTGCCAGCAGCCCAGACAACTTCTATGGCTACACCTTC. The chain is built from TRBV5-4 and TRBJ1-2, with unresolved D. The germline V and J ends were trimmed by 4 bases and 4 bases, with 11 bases remaining between them. CDR3 size: 13 residues. Germline assignment: CDR1 SGHNT and CDR2 YYREEE (reference sequence).

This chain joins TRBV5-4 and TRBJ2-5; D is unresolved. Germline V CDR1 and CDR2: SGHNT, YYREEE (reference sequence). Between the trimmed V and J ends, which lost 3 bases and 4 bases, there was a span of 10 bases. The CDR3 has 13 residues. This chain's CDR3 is CASSSSLAETQYF. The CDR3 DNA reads TGTGCCAGCAGCTCCTCCTTAGCAGAGACCCAGTACTTC.

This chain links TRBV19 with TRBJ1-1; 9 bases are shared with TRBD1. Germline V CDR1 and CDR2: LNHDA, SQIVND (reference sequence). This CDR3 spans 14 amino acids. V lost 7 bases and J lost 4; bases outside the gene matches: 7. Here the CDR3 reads CASKFQGQGTEAFF. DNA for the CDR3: TGTGCCAGTAAATTCCAGGGACAGGGCACTGAAGCTTTCTTT. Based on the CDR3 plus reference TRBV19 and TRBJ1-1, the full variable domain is DGGITQSPKYLFRKEGQNVTLSCEQNLNHDAMYWYRQDPGQGLRLIYYSQIVNDFQKGDIAEGYSVSREKKESFPLTVTSAQKNPTAFYLCASKFQGQGTEAFFGQGTRLTVV.

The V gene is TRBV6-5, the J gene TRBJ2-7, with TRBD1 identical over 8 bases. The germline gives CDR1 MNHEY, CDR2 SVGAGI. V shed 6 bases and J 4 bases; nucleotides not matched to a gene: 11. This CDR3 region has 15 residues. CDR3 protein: CASRRRTGQKYEQYF. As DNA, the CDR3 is TGTGCCAGCAGGCGTAGGACAGGGCAAAAGTACGAGCAGTACTTC.

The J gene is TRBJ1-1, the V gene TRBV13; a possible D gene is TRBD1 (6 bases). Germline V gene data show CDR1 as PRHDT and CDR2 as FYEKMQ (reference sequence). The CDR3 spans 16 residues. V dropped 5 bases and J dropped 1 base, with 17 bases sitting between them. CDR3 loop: CASSPRGGRANTEAFF. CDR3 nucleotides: TGTGCCAGCAGCCCAAGGGGGGGACGGGCGAACACTGAAGCTTTCTTT. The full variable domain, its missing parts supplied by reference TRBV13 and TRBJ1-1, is AAGVIQSPRHLIKEKRETATLKCYPIPRHDTVYWYQQGPGQDPQFLISFYEKMQSDKGSIPDRFSAQQFSDYHSELNMSSLELGDSALYFCASSPRGGRANTEAFFGQGTRLTVV.

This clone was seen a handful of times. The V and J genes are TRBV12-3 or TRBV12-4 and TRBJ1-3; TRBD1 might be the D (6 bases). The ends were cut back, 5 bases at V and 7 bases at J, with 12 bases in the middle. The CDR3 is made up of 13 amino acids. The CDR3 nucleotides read TGTGCCAGCAGTGGACAGTGGTGGAACACCATATATTTT. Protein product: CASSGQWWNTIYF.

The CDR3 here is CASTSNQPQHF. The CDR3 DNA follows: TGTGCCAGCACCTCGAATCAGCCCCAGCATTTT. The chain is built from TRBV28 and TRBJ1-5; no clear D gene. The ends were cut back, 7 bases at V and 4 bases at J, with 5 bases in the middle. Germline-derived CDR1 and CDR2 are MDHEN and SYDVKM. The CDR3 consists of 11 residues.

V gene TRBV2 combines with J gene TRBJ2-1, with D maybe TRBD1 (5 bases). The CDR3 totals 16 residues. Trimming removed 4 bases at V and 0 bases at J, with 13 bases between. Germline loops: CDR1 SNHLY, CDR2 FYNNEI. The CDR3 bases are TGTGCCAGCAGTGTCTACAGACAGAGCTCCTACAATGAGCAGTTCTTC. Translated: CASSVYRQSSYNEQFF.

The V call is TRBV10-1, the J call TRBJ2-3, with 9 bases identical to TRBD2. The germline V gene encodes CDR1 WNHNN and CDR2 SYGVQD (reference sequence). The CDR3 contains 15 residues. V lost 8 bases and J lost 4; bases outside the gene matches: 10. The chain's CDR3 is CASSGASGNPDTQYF. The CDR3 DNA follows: TGCGCCAGCTCGGGCGCTAGCGGGAACCCAGATACGCAGTATTTT.

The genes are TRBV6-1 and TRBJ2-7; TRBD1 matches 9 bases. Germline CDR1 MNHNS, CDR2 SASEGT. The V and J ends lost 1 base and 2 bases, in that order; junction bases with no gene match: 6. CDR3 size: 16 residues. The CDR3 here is CASSEGGGQGTYEQYV. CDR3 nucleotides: TGTGCCAGCAGTGAAGGTGGGGGACAGGGTACCTACGAGCAGTACGTC.